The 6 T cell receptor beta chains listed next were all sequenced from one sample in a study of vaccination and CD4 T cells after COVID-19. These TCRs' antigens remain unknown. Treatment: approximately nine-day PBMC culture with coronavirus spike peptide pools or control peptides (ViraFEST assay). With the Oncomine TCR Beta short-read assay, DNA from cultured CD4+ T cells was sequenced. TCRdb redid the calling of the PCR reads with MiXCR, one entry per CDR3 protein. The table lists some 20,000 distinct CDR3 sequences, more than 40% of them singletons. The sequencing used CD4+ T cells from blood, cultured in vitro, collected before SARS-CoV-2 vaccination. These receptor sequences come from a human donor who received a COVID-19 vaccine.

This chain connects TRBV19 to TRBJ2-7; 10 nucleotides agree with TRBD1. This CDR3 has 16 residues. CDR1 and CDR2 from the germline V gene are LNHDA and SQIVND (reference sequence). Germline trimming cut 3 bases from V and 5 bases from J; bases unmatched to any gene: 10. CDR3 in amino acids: CASSIRIGTGVNEQYF. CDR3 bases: TGTGCCAGTAGTATTAGGATCGGGACAGGGGTCAACGAGCAGTACTTC.

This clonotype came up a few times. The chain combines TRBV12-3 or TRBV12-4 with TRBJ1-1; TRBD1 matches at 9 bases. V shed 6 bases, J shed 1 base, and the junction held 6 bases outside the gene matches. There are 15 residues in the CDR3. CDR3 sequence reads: CASSLTGGSNTEAFF. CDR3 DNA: TGTGCCAGCAGCTTAACAGGGGGCTCGAACACTGAAGCTTTCTTT.

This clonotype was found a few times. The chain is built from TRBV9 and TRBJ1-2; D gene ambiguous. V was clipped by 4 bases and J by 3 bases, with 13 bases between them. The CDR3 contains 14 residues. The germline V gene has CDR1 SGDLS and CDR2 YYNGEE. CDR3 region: CASSPNSNDYGYTF. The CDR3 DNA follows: TGTGCCAGCAGCCCCAACTCAAACGACTATGGCTACACCTTC.

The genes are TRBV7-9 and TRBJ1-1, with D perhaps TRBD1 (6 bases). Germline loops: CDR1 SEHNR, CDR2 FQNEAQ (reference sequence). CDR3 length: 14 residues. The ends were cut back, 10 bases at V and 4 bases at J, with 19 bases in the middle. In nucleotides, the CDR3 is TGTGCCATCACGCCGCAGGGGTGGGGCACTGAAGCTTTCTTT. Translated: CAITPQGWGTEAFF.

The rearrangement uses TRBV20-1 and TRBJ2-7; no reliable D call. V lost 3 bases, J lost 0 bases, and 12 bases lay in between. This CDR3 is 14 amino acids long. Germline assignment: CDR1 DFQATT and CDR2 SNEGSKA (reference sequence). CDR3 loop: CSARANRFSYEQYF. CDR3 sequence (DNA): TGCAGTGCTAGGGCAAATCGGTTCTCCTACGAGCAGTACTTC.

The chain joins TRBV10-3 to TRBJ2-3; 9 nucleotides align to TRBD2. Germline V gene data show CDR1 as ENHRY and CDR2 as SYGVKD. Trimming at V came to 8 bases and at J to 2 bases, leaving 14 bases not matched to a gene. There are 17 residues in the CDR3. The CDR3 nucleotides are TGTGCCATCGATGTGGAGGCGGGGGGGCAACCCACAGATACGCAGTATTTT. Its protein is CAIDVEAGGQPTDTQYF.